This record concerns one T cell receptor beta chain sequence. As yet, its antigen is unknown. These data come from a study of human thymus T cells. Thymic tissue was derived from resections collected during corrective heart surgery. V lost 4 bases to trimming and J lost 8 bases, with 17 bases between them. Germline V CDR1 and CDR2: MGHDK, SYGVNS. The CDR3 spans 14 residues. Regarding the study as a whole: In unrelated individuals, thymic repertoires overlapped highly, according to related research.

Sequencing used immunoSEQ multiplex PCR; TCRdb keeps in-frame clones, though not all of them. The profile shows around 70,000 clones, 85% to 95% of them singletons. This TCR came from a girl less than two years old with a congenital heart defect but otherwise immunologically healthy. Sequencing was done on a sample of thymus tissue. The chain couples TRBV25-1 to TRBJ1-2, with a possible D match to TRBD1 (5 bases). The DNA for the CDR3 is TGTGCCAGCAGTGCCTCACAGGCCCCGGGGGGCTACACCTTC. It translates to CASSASQAPGGYTF.